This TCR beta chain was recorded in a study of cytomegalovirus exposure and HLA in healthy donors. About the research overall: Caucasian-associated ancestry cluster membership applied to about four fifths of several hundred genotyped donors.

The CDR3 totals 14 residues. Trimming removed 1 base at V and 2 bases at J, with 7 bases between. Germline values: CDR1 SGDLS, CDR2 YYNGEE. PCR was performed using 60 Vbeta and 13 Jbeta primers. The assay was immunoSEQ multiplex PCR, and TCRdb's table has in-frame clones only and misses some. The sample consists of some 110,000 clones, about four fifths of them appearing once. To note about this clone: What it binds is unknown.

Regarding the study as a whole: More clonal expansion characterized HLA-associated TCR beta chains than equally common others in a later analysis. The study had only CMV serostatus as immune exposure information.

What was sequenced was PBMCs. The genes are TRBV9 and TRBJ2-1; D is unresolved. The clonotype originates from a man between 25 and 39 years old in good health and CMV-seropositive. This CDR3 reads CASSVTQAYNEQFF. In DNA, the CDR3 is TGTGCCAGCAGCGTAACCCAGGCCTACAATGAGCAGTTCTTC.